These 23 T cell receptor beta chains originate from one sample sequenced in a study of T cells expressing NK-cell markers. From the 5' RACE reads, TCRdb lists one entry per CDR3 protein and no DNA. This sample contains roughly 3,000 distinct CDR3 sequences. Sequencing input: blood T cells: a sorted CD56 or NKG2C T cell subset, CD4+ or CD8+ T cells, or bulk PBMC T cells (not recorded which). These receptors all stem from a woman between 18 and 30 years old in good health.

The chain joins TRBV15 to TRBJ2-7; the TRBD1 assignment by TCRdb is unverifiable without DNA. This CDR3 is 15 amino acids long. Germline V lookup: CDR1 LNHNV, CDR2 YYDKDF (reference sequence). The CDR3 here is CATSRETGGAYEQYF.

Considering frequency, this clonotype is large (0.1 to 1%). The rearrangement links TRBV6-2 or TRBV6-3 to TRBJ2-5. CDR3 size: 14 residues. Germline CDR1 is MNHEY and CDR2 is SVGEGT. The chain's CDR3 is CASSYGMEQETQYF.

The chain employs TRBV6-5 and TRBJ2-1; with no DNA, the TCRdb D assignment of TRBD2 cannot be verified. In germline, CDR1 is MNHEY, CDR2 SVGAGI. CDR3 length: 16 residues. This chain's CDR3 is CASSISSGGGSDEQFF.

V is TRBV20-1 and J is TRBJ1-5; TCRdb indicates TRBD1, and absent DNA this call remains unverified. The CDR3 runs to 13 residues. Germline V gives CDR1 DFQATT, CDR2 SNEGSKA (reference sequence). This chain's CDR3 is CSAPGQGDQPQHF.

This chain uses TRBV20-1 with TRBJ1-1. Germline V gene sequence: CDR1 DFQATT, CDR2 SNEGSKA (reference sequence). CDR3 length: 13 amino acids. The chain's CDR3 is CSARDVANTEAFF.

This clonotype is called medium-sized based on its frequency. The rearrangement links TRBV25-1 to TRBJ2-3; there is no DNA to check the TCRdb D call of TRBD1. The CDR3 consists of 15 residues. Germline values: CDR1 MGHDK, CDR2 SYGVNS. The CDR3: CASSDGTGKWYTQYF.

The V call is TRBV5-1, the J call TRBJ1-1; lacking DNA, the TRBD1 call made by TCRdb goes unchecked. From germline, CDR1 is SGHRS and CDR2 YFSETQ. This CDR3 has 17 residues. CDR3 region: CASRRGTRSLEDTEAFF. The whole variable domain, filled in from reference TRBV5-1 and TRBJ1-1, reads KAGVTQTPRYLIKTRGQQVTLSCSPISGHRSVSWYQQTPGQGLQFLFEYFSETQRNKGNFPGRFSGRQFSNSRSEMNVSTLELGDSALYLCASRRGTRSLEDTEAFFGQGTRLTVV.

The V and J genes are TRBV2 and TRBJ1-1. Germline V gene data show CDR1 as SNHLY and CDR2 as FYNNEI. The CDR3 spans 14 residues. This CDR3 is CASRAAGMDLEAFF.

This clonotype is deemed medium-sized by its frequency. This chain links TRBV6-4 with TRBJ2-2; without DNA, the TCRdb call of TRBD1 cannot be checked. The CDR3 runs to 16 residues. CDR1 MRHNA and CDR2 SNTAGT come from the germline V gene. The CDR3 sequence is CASSDSAGGDTGELFF.

This chain joins TRBV6-2 or TRBV6-3 and TRBJ2-1; the TRBD1 assignment by TCRdb is unverifiable without DNA. Germline CDR1 reads MNHEY; CDR2 reads SVGEGT. The CDR3 covers 17 residues. CDR3 in amino acids: CASSYRDRGALDNEQFF.

The CDR3 protein is CASSTDGSSYNEQFF. The chain carries TRBV19 and TRBJ2-1. CDR1 is LNHDA and CDR2 is SQIVND in the germline V gene (reference sequence). The CDR3 covers 15 residues.

The rearrangement uses TRBV6-2 or TRBV6-3 and TRBJ2-7; TCRdb proposes TRBD2, but this gene call is untestable without DNA. CDR3 size: 15 residues. From germline, CDR1 is MNHEY and CDR2 SVGEGT. CDR3 region: CASSYSIWASVEQYF.

The gene calls are TRBV18 and TRBJ2-4. CDR1 KGHSH and CDR2 LQKENI come from the germline V gene. The CDR3 sequence is 15 residues long. The CDR3 sequence is CASSPPITRSNIQYF. Drawing the rest from reference TRBV18 and TRBJ2-4, the complete variable domain is NAGVMQNPRHLVRRRGQEARLRCSPMKGHSHVYWYRQLPEEGLKFMVYLQKENIIDESGMPKERFSAEFPKEGPSILRIQQVVRGDSAAYFCASSPPITRSNIQYFGAGTRLSVL.

The chain couples TRBV24-1 to TRBJ2-2. CDR3 length equals 12 residues. Germline assignment: CDR1 KGHDR and CDR2 SFDVKD. The CDR3 spells CATSDSTGELFF.

Frequency places this clonotype as medium-sized. V is TRBV4-2 and J is TRBJ2-1; TCRdb returns TRBD1, unconfirmable since there is no DNA. CDR3 size: 15 residues. From germline, CDR1 is LGHNA and CDR2 YNFKEQ. The CDR3 loop reads CASSHGTGGYNEQFF.

Judged by frequency, this clonotype is medium-sized. The chain recombines TRBV10-3 with TRBJ2-2. This CDR3 has 13 residues. The germline V gene encodes CDR1 ENHRY and CDR2 SYGVKD. The chain's CDR3 is CAIRTLMNGELFF.

The chain joins TRBV12-3 or TRBV12-4 to TRBJ2-3; the D gene TCRdb calls, TRBD2, cannot be checked with no DNA. The CDR3 has 13 residues. The CDR3 protein is CASRGLAGDTQYF.

The V gene is TRBV6-4, the J gene TRBJ2-1; no DNA is available, so the TRBD2 call from TCRdb remains unchecked. Per the germline V gene, CDR1 is MRHNA and CDR2 is SNTAGT. The CDR3 has 15 amino acids. The CDR3 sequence: CASSGTSGGFNEQFF.

The chain uses TRBV6-2 or TRBV6-3 and TRBJ2-2; as DNA is missing, the TRBD2 call by TCRdb cannot be tested. This CDR3 spans 15 amino acids. Germline V gene lookup returns CDR1 MNHEY and CDR2 SVGEGT. CDR3 sequence reads: CASQAGGPETGELFF.

CDR3 amino acids: CSARIGPQPQHF. The V call is TRBV20-1, the J call TRBJ1-5. CDR1 and CDR2 (germline): DFQATT, SNEGSKA (reference sequence). There are 12 residues in the CDR3.

The CDR3 reads CASSQEMGEVSTDTQYF. The rearrangement joins TRBV3-1 to TRBJ2-3; TCRdb reports TRBD1, a call that lacks DNA to check it against. There are 17 residues in the CDR3. The V gene's germline CDR1 is LGHDT and CDR2 YNNKEL (reference sequence).

The chain uses TRBV7-7 and TRBJ2-5; TCRdb's D call, TRBD2, is unchecked because there is no DNA. The CDR3 runs 16 residues. Germline CDR1 SSHAT, CDR2 FNYEAQ (reference sequence). CDR3 amino acids: CASSWTSGGARETQYF. The whole variable domain, filled in from reference TRBV7-7 and TRBJ2-5, reads GAGVSQSPRYKVTKRGQDVTLRCDPISSHATLYWYQQALGQGPEFLTYFNYEAQPDKSGLPSDRFSAERPEGSISTLTIQRTEQRDSAMYRCASSWTSGGARETQYFGPGTRLLVL.

The genes are TRBV25-1 and TRBJ2-7; absent DNA, TCRdb's TRBD1 call cannot be checked. The V gene's germline CDR1 is MGHDK and CDR2 SYGVNS. The CDR3 covers 13 residues. CDR3 sequence: CASSDRPSYEQYF.